The entry that follows covers one TCR beta chain sequence. This CDR3 comprises 15 residues. Germline V lookup: CDR1 KGHDR, CDR2 SFDVKD. Between the trimmed V and J ends, which lost 4 bases and 0 bases, there was a span of 9 bases. The sample is drawn from a study of CD8 T cells in Susac syndrome. RNA in amounts of roughly 0.5 to 1 ug was reverse transcribed with random hexamers. It was immunoSEQ multiplex PCR that amplified TCR beta CDR3 across 54 Vbeta and 13 Jbeta. Using its own MiXCR run on the immunoSEQ multiplex PCR reads, TCRdb lists one record per CDR3 protein. The sample lists 130,000 or so distinct CDR3 sequences, more than 75% occurring once.

The receptor was isolated from a human donor with multiple sclerosis. The source material was CD8+ T cells from PBMCs. The gene calls are TRBV24-1 and TRBJ1-5; tentative D call: TRBD1 (6 bases). The DNA of the CDR3 is TGTGCCACCAGTGAGAGGACAGCTAGCAATCAGCCCCAGCATTTT. Translation: CATSERTASNQPQHF.